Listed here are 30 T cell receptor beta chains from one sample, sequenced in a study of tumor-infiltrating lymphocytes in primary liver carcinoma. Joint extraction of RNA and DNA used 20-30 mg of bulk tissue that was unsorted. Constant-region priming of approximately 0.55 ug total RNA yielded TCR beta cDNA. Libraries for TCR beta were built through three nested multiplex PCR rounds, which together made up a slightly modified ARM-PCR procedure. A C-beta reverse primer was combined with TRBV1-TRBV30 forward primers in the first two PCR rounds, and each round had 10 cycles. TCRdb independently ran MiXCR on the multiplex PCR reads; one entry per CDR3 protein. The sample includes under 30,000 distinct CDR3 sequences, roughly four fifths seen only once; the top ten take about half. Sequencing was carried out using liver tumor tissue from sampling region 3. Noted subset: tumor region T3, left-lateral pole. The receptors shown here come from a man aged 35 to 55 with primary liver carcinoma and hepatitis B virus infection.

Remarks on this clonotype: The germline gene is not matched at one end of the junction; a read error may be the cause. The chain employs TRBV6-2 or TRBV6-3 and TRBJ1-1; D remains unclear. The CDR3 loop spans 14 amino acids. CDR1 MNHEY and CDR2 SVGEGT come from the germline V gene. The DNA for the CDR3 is TGTGCCAGCAGTCACTCCCGGGTGAACACTGAAGCCTTCTTT. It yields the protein CASSHSRVNTEAFF.

The CDR3: CATSDSEGASGISEQFF. The CDR3 DNA sequence: TGTGCCACCAGTGATTCAGAAGGGGCTAGCGGGATAAGCGAGCAGTTCTTC. The rearrangement joins TRBV24-1 to TRBJ2-1, with 9 bases lining up with TRBD2. The germline gives CDR1 KGHDR, CDR2 SFDVKD. V was clipped by 2 bases and J by 10 bases; unmatched bases: 14. The CDR3 length is 17 residues.

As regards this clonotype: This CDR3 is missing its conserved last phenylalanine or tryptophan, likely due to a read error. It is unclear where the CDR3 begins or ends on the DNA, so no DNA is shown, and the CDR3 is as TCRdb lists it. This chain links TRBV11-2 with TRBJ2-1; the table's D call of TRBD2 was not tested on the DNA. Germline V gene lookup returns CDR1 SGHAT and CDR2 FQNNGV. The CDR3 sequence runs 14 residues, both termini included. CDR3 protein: CANSLYRLVSELFL.

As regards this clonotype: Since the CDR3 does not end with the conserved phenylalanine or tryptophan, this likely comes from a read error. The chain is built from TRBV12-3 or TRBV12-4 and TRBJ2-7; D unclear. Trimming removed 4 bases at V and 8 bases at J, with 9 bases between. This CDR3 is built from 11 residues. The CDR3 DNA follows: TGTGCCAGCAGTTCTTCTTACAAGCAGTACTTA. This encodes CASSSSYKQYL.

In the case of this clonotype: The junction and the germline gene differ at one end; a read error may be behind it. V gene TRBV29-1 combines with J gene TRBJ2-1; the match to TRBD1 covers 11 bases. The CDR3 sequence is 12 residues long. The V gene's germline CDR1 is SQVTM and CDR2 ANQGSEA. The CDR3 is CSARTGGNEHLF. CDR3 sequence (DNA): TGCAGCGCCAGGACAGGGGGCAATGAGCACCTCTTC.

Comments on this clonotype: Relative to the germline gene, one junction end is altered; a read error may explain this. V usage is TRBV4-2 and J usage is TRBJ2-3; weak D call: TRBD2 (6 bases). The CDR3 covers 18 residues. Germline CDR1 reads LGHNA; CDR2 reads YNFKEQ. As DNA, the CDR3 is TGCGCCAGCAGCCAAGTGGCGCTTCTAGCGAGAGTGACAGATACGCAGTATTTT. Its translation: CASSQVALLARVTDTQYF.

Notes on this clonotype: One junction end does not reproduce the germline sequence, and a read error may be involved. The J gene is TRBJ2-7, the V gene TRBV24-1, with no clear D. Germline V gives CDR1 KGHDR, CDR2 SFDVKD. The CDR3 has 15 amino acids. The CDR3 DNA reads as TGTGCCACCAGTGGTTTGAGTGTGGGTGTCTACGAGCAGTACTTC. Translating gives CATSGLSVGVYEQYF.

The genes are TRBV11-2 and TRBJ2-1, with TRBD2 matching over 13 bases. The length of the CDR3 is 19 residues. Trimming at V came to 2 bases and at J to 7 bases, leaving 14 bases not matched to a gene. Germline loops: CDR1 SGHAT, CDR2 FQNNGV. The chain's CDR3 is CASSLLKASGTSGKNEQFF. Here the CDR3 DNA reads TGTGCCAGCAGCTTATTAAAGGCTTCCGGGACTAGCGGGAAGAATGAGCAGTTCTTC. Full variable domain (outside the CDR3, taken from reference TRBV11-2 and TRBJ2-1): EAGVAQSPRYKIIEKRQSVAFWCNPISGHATLYWYQQILGQGPKLLIQFQNNGVVDDSQLPKDRFSAERLKGVDSTLKIQPAKLEDSAVYLCASSLLKASGTSGKNEQFFGPGTRLTVL.

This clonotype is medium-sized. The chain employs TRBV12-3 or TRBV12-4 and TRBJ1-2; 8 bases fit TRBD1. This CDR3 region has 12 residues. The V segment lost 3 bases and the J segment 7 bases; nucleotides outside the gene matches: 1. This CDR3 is CASSLTGAGYTF. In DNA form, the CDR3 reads TGTGCCAGCAGTTTGACAGGGGCTGGCTACACCTTC.

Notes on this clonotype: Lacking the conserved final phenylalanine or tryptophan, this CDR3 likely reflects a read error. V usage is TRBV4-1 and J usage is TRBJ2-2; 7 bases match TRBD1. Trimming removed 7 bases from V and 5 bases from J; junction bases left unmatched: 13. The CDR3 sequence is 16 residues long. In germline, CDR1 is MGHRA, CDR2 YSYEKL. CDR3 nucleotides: TGCGCCAGCAACAATCTGGGCAGGGGGTTAACCGGGGAGCTGTTTTCT. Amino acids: CASNNLGRGLTGELFS.

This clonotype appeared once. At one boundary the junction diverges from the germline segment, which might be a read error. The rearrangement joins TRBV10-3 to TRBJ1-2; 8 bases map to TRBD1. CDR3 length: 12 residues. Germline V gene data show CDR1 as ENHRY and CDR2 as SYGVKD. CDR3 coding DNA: TGTGCCATCTGTGACAGGGGTTATGGCTACACTTTC. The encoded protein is CAICDRGYGYTF.

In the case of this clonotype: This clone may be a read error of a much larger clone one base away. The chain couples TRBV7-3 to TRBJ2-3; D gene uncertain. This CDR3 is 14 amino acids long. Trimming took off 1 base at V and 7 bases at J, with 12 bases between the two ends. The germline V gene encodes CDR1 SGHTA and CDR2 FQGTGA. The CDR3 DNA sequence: TGTGCCAGCAGCTTAATATCGGGTACCAATACGCAGTATTTT. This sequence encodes CASSLISGTNTQYF.

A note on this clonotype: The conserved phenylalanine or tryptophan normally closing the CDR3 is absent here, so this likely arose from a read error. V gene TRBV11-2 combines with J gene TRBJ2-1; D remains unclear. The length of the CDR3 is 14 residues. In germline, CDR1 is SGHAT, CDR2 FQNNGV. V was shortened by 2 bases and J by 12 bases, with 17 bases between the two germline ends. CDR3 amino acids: CASSLYGLVSVQFI. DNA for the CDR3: TGTGCCAGCAGCTTATACGGGCTAGTTAGTGTGCAGTTCATC.

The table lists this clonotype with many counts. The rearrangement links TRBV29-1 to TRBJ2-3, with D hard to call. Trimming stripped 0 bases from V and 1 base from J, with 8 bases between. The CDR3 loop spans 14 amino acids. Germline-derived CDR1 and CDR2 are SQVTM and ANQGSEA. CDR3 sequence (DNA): TGCAGCGTTGAAGAAGGAGTAGGCACAGATACGCAGTATTTT. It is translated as CSVEEGVGTDTQYF.

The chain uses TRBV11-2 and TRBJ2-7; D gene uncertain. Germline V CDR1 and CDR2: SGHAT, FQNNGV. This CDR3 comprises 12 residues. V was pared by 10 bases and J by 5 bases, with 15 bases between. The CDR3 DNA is TGTGCCAACAACTGGAGAGTAGACGAGCAGTACTTC. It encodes CANNWRVDEQYF.

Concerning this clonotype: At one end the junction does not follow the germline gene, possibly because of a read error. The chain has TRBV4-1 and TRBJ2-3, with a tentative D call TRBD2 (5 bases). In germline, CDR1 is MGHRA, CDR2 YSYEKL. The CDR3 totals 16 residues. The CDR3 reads CAGSQDGIVSTDAQYF. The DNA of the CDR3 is TGCGCCGGCAGCCAAGACGGGATAGTTAGCACAGATGCGCAGTATTTT.

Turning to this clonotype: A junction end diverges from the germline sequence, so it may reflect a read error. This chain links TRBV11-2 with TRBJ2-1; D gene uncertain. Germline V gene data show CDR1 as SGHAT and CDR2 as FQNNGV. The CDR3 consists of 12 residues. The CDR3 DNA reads TGTACCAGCAGCTTAGGAGACCATGAGCAGTTCTTC. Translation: CTSSLGDHEQFF. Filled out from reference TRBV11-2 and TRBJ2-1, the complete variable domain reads EAGVAQSPRYKIIEKRQSVAFWCNPISGHATLYWYQQILGQGPKLLIQFQNNGVVDDSQLPKDRFSAERLKGVDSTLKIQPAKLEDSAVYLCTSSLGDHEQFFGPGTRLTVL.

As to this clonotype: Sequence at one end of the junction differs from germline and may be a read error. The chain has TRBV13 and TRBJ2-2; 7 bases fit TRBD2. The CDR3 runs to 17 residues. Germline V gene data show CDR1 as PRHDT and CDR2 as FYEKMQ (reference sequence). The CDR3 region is CASSPRGLAGGTGDLFF. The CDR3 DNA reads TGTGCCAGCAGCCCGAGGGGATTAGCGGGTGGCACCGGGGACCTGTTTTTT.

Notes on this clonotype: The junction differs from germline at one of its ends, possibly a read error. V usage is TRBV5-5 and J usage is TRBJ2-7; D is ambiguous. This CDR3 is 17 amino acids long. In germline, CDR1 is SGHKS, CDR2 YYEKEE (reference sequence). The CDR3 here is CASGMEQHLTRPYEQYF. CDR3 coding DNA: TGTGCCAGCGGCATGGAGCAACACCTGACTCGGCCCTACGAGCAGTATTTC.

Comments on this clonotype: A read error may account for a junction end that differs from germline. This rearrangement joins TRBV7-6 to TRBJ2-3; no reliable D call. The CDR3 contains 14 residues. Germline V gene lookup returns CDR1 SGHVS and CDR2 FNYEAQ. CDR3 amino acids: CARSLRALKDTQYF. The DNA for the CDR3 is TGTGCCAGAAGCTTGCGAGCCTTGAAAGATACGCAGTATTTT.

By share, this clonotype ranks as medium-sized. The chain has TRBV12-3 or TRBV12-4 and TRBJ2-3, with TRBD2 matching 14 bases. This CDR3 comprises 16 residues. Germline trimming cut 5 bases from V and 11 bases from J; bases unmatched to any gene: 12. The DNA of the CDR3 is TGTGCCAGCAGTCTACAAGGGACTAGCGGGAGCGTCGGGCAGTATTTT. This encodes CASSLQGTSGSVGQYF.

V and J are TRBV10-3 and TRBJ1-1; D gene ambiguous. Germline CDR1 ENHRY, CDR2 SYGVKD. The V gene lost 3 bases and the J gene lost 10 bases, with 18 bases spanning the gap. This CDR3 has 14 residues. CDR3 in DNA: TGTGCCATCAGTGACCGCTACACGAACATTGGAGCTTTCTTT. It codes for CAISDRYTNIGAFF.

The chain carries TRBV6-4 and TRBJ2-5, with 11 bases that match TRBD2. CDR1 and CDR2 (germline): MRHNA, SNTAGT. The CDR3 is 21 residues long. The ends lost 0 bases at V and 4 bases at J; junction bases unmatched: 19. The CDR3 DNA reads TGTGCCAGCAGTGACTCCCCCAAGGGGACTAGCGGCGACGCAGTCGGAGAGACCCAGTACTTC. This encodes CASSDSPKGTSGDAVGETQYF.

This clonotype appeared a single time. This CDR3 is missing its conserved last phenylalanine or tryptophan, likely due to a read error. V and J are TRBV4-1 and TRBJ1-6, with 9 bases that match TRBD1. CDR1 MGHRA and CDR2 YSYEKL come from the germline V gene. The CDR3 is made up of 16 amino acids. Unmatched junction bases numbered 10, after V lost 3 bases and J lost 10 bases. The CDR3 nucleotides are TGCGCCAGCAGCCACCACCTACAGGGGGCAGACTCACCCCTCCACTAT. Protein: CASSHHLQGADSPLHY.

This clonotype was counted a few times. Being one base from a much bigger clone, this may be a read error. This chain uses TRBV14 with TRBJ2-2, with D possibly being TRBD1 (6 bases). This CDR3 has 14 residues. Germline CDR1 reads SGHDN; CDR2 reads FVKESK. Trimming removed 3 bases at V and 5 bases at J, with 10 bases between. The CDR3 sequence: CASSHGQFTGELFF. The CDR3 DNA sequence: TGTGCCAGCAGCCATGGACAGTTTACCGGGGAGCTGTTTTTT.

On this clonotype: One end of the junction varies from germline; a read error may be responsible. The CDR3: CASNFGQGGNLPQHF. DNA for the CDR3: TGTGCCAGCAATTTTGGGCAAGGAGGCAATCTGCCCCAGCATTTT. The V gene is TRBV12-3 or TRBV12-4, the J gene TRBJ1-5, with no clear D. The CDR3 runs 15 residues.

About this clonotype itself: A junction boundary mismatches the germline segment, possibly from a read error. The CDR3 nucleotides read TGTGCCAGCAGCTTAGCGGGGGCAGCTTCGTCAAGCACAGATACGCGGTATTTT. It is translated as CASSLAGAASSSTDTRYF. The chain carries TRBV11-2 and TRBJ2-3, with D perhaps TRBD1 or TRBD2 (6 bases each). From germline, CDR1 is SGHAT and CDR2 FQNNGV. This CDR3 region has 18 residues.

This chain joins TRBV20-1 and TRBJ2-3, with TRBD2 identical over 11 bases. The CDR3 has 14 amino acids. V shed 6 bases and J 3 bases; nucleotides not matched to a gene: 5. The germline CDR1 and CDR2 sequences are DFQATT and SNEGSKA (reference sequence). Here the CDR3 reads CSAITSGSTDTQYF. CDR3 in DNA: TGCAGTGCGATAACTAGCGGGAGTACAGATACGCAGTATTTT.

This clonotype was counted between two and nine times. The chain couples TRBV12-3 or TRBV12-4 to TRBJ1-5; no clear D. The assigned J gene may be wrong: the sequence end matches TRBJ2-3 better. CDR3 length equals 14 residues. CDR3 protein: CASSLDEDNQPQYF. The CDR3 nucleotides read TGTGCCAGCAGTTTAGATGAAGACAATCAGCCCCAGTATTTT.

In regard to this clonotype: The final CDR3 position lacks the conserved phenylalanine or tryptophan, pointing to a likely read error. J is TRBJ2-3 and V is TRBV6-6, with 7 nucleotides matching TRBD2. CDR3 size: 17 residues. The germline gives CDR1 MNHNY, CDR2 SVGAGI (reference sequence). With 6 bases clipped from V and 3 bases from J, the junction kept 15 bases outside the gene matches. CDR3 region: CASRPPTSRRRTDTQYI. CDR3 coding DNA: TGTGCCAGCAGACCCCCGACTAGCAGGAGGAGAACAGATACGCAGTATATT.